The next 24 T cell receptor beta chains were all read from a single sample in a study of T cell changes during pregnancy in multiple sclerosis. Libraries were prepared by immunoSEQ multiplex PCR; TCRdb keeps only in-frame clonotypes and omits some of them. The sample has about 60,000 clones; roughly 92% are singletons. The material sequenced was CD8+ T cells from peripheral blood mononuclear cells, taken in the second trimester of pregnancy. These receptors all stem from a female donor with multiple sclerosis, enrolled in a pregnancy study.

The gene calls are TRBV27 and TRBJ2-7; 7 positions match TRBD2. V dropped 2 bases and J dropped 6; count of bases not matched to a gene: 10. There are 15 residues in the CDR3. CDR1 is MNHEY, CDR2 SMNVEV, per germline (reference sequence). CDR3 residues: CASSLSGGSFGEQYF. Here the CDR3 DNA reads TGTGCCAGCAGTTTAAGCGGCGGGAGTTTCGGCGAGCAGTACTTC.

Only one count was recorded for this clone. This chain connects TRBV10-3 to TRBJ1-1; 7 bases are shared with TRBD1. Germline-derived CDR1 and CDR2 are ENHRY and SYGVKD. The V segment lost 5 bases and the J segment 4 bases; nucleotides outside the gene matches: 7. CDR3 length equals 14 residues. The DNA for the CDR3 is TGTGCCATCAGTTACAGGGGAGCGATCACTGAAGCTTTCTTT. It encodes CAISYRGAITEAFF.

This clone has just a few counts. The rearrangement links TRBV13 to TRBJ1-1; no definite D call. V gave up 4 bases and J gave up 0 bases, with 6 bases separating them. Germline V CDR1 and CDR2: PRHDT, FYEKMQ (reference sequence). This CDR3 region has 13 residues. Here the CDR3 reads CASSSPMNTEAFF. CDR3 nucleotide sequence: TGTGCCAGCAGCTCACCTATGAACACTGAAGCTTTCTTT.

This clone occurred once. The J gene is TRBJ2-7, the V gene TRBV5-4, with TRBD2 matching over 7 bases. Per the germline V gene, CDR1 is SGHNT and CDR2 is YYREEE (reference sequence). Trimming removed 0 bases from V and 0 bases from J; junction bases left unmatched: 6. The CDR3 contains 16 residues. CDR3 sequence: CASSLVGTTRSYEQYF. CDR3 in DNA: TGTGCCAGCAGCTTGGTTGGGACTACCCGCTCCTACGAGCAGTACTTC.

V and J are TRBV19 and TRBJ1-1; TRBD1 aligns across 7 bases. J was trimmed by 5 bases and V by 3 bases; bases with no gene match: 0. Germline V gives CDR1 LNHDA, CDR2 SQIVND (reference sequence). This CDR3 spans 12 amino acids. The CDR3, as DNA: TGTGCCAGTAGTATGGGACAGACTGAAGCTTTCTTT. It yields the protein CASSMGQTEAFF.

Comments on this clone: The sample holds other DNA sequences that translate to the same CDR3. The V gene is TRBV27, the J gene TRBJ1-5; no clear D gene. Trimming took 3 bases from V and 2 from J, leaving 8 bases between them. This CDR3 has 14 residues. Germline lookup yields CDR1 MNHEY and CDR2 SMNVEV (reference sequence). The CDR3 loop reads CASSFSGGNQPQHF. The CDR3 DNA is TGTGCCAGCAGTTTTTCCGGGGGCAATCAGCCCCAGCATTTT.

V gene TRBV27 combines with J gene TRBJ1-2; D might be TRBD1 (6 bases). The CDR3 has 13 residues. Trimming cost V 3 bases and J 3 bases, with 8 bases left between them. Germline loops: CDR1 MNHEY, CDR2 SMNVEV (reference sequence). DNA of the CDR3: TGTGCCAGCAGTTTGGACAGTGACTATGGCTACACCTTC. Its protein product is CASSLDSDYGYTF.

The chain links TRBV19 to TRBJ2-7; TRBD2 matches 8 bases. CDR1 and CDR2 (germline): LNHDA, SQIVND (reference sequence). V gave up 3 bases and J gave up 5 bases; unmatched junction bases: 6. The CDR3 contains 14 residues. This chain's CDR3 is CASSIRAGANEQYF. As DNA, the CDR3 is TGTGCCAGTAGTATCAGAGCGGGAGCTAACGAGCAGTACTTC.

The V gene is TRBV30, the J gene TRBJ1-2; D gene ambiguous. V was pared by 0 bases and J by 1 base, with 12 bases between. The CDR3 spans 15 residues. In germline, CDR1 is GTSNPN, CDR2 SVGIG (reference sequence). The CDR3 loop reads CAWSVAVFFNYGYTF. In DNA, the CDR3 is TGTGCCTGGAGTGTTGCGGTCTTTTTTAACTATGGCTACACCTTC. The variable domain in full, completed from reference TRBV30 and TRBJ1-2, reads SQTIHQWPATLVQPVGSPLSLECTVEGTSNPNLYWYRQAAGRGLQLLFYSVGIGQISSEVPQNLSASRPQDRQFILSSKKLLLSDSGFYLCAWSVAVFFNYGYTFGSGTRLTVV.

The chain is built from TRBV9 and TRBJ1-5, with D possibly being TRBD1 (5 bases). Germline CDR1 is SGDLS and CDR2 is YYNGEE. The CDR3 has 13 residues. V was shortened by 2 bases and J by 9 bases, with 12 bases between the two germline ends. As DNA, the CDR3 is TGTGCCAGCAGCGTGGGGGGGTCACGGCCCCAGCATTTT. The encoded protein is CASSVGGSRPQHF. Looking up the rest from reference TRBV9 and TRBJ1-5 gives the full variable domain: DSGVTQTPKHLITATGQRVTLRCSPRSGDLSVYWYQQSLDQGLQFLIQYYNGEERAKGNILERFSAQQFPDLHSELNLSSLELGDSALYFCASSVGGSRPQHFGDGTRLSIL.

The chain recombines TRBV19 with TRBJ2-2; tentative D call: TRBD2 (6 bases). Trimming removed 0 bases from V and 2 bases from J, with 16 bases in between. The CDR3 consists of 18 residues. CDR1 is LNHDA and CDR2 is SQIVND in the germline V gene (reference sequence). CDR3 sequence reads: CASSIDLWGSGNTGELFF. CDR3 DNA: TGTGCCAGTAGTATAGATCTATGGGGTAGCGGAAACACCGGGGAGCTGTTTTTT.

This chain joins TRBV28 and TRBJ2-3; a weak D match, TRBD2 (6 bases). The V end lost 10 bases, the J end lost 0 bases, and 17 bases lay between the germline ends. Germline V gene data show CDR1 as MDHEN and CDR2 as SYDVKM. This CDR3 is built from 15 residues. CDR3 region: CAITGGETSTDTQYF. The CDR3 nucleotides read TGTGCCATCACAGGAGGGGAAACTAGCACAGATACGCAGTATTTT. The full variable domain, in which reference TRBV28 and TRBJ2-3 provide the parts outside the CDR3, is DVKVTQSSRYLVKRTGEKVFLECVQDMDHENMFWYRQDPGLGLRLIYFSYDVKMKEKGDIPEGYSVSREKKERFSLILESASTNQTSMYLCAITGGETSTDTQYFGPGTRLTVL.

The V gene is TRBV6-4, the J gene TRBJ2-1, with 10 bases matching TRBD2. Looked up from germline, CDR1 is MRHNA and CDR2 is SNTAGT. CDR3 length: 14 amino acids. V shed 5 bases and J 4 bases; nucleotides not matched to a gene: 2. The CDR3 DNA reads TGTGCCAGCAGTCTAGCGGGAGAATACAATGAGCAGTTCTTC. It yields the protein CASSLAGEYNEQFF.

This chain links TRBV9 with TRBJ2-1, with D possibly matching TRBD1 (5 bases). V lost 3 bases and J lost 0, with 13 bases in between. Per germline, CDR1 SGDLS and CDR2 YYNGEE. The CDR3 runs to 16 residues. Here the CDR3 DNA reads TGTGCCAGCAGCGCCCCGACTGGGGCCTCCTACAATGAGCAGTTCTTC. This encodes CASSAPTGASYNEQFF.

CDR3 in DNA: TGTGCCAGTAGTCCCAAACCCCTCGACTCGTTTCCCCTCTACGAGCAGTACTTC. Protein: CASSPKPLDSFPLYEQYF. The chain employs TRBV19 and TRBJ2-7; no reliable D call. V was pared by 5 bases and J by 3 bases, with 26 bases between. This CDR3 is 18 amino acids long. Germline-derived CDR1 and CDR2 are LNHDA and SQIVND (reference sequence).

This rearrangement joins TRBV5-1 to TRBJ2-3; tentative D call: TRBD2 (6 bases). V was clipped by 0 bases and J by 5 bases, with 10 bases between them. Per germline, CDR1 SGHRS and CDR2 YFSETQ. The CDR3 contains 14 residues. This CDR3 reads CASSLARLVDTQYF. The CDR3 DNA is TGCGCCAGCAGCTTGGCCAGACTAGTAGATACGCAGTATTTT.

This chain connects TRBV2 to TRBJ2-7, with D possibly being TRBD1 (5 bases). The germline V and J ends were trimmed by 4 bases and 5 bases, with 12 bases remaining between them. Germline V gene lookup returns CDR1 SNHLY and CDR2 FYNNEI. The CDR3 loop spans 13 amino acids. The CDR3 loop is CASSGSGLHEQYF. CDR3 DNA sequence: TGTGCCAGCAGTGGATCAGGGCTCCACGAGCAGTACTTC.

The chain recombines TRBV10-3 with TRBJ2-7, with D perhaps matching TRBD1 (6 bases). This CDR3 is 13 amino acids long. V lost 11 bases and J 1 base, leaving 15 bases between the germline ends. Germline values: CDR1 ENHRY, CDR2 SYGVKD. CDR3 protein: CASQGAESYEQYF. DNA of the CDR3: TGTGCCTCACAGGGCGCGGAGTCCTACGAGCAGTACTTC.

This clone came up a few times. The genes are TRBV11-2 and TRBJ1-1, with TRBD1 matching over 9 bases. Germline CDR1 is SGHAT and CDR2 is FQNNGV. V gave up 8 bases and J gave up 1 base; unmatched junction bases: 8. The CDR3 contains 15 residues. CDR3 region: CASRDRERGNTEAFF. The DNA of the CDR3 is TGTGCCAGCCGGGACAGGGAACGGGGGAACACTGAAGCTTTCTTT.

The J gene is TRBJ2-1, the V gene TRBV5-6; 10 nucleotides align to TRBD2. V trimming: 3 bases; J trimming: 3 bases; junction bases outside the gene matches: 3. CDR3 length: 15 amino acids. Germline V gene sequence: CDR1 SGHDT, CDR2 YYEEEE. CDR3 region: CASSSGTSVYNEQFF. The CDR3 region has the DNA TGTGCCAGCAGCTCCGGGACTAGCGTCTACAATGAGCAGTTCTTC.

The chain links TRBV5-1 to TRBJ2-1; 7 bases align to TRBD2. Germline-derived CDR1 and CDR2 are SGHRS and YFSETQ. After removal of 0 bases from V and 4 bases from J, the junction contained 4 bases not matched to a gene. The CDR3 has 15 amino acids. The DNA of the CDR3 is TGCGCCAGCAGCTTGGTGGGGGGGTCGTACAATGAGCAGTTCTTC. Its protein product is CASSLVGGSYNEQFF.

The CDR3 nucleotides are TGTGCCAGTAGTTCGACAGGGGTGGATGGCTACACCTTC. Its protein product is CASSSTGVDGYTF. The chain joins TRBV19 to TRBJ1-2; 8 bases are a match to TRBD1. The length of the CDR3 is 13 residues. The ends lost 5 bases at V and 6 bases at J; junction bases unmatched: 5. The V gene's germline CDR1 is LNHDA and CDR2 SQIVND (reference sequence).

The chain is built from TRBV5-4 and TRBJ1-1; D gene uncertain. V was clipped by 2 bases and J by 1 base, with 6 bases between them. The V gene's germline CDR1 is SGHNT and CDR2 YYREEE (reference sequence). The CDR3 covers 13 residues. CDR3 residues: CASSFPGNTEAFF. The DNA of the CDR3 is TGTGCCAGCAGCTTTCCGGGGAACACTGAAGCTTTCTTT.

This clone was observed a few times. The chain carries TRBV30 and TRBJ1-1; 7 nucleotides agree with TRBD1. Germline values: CDR1 GTSNPN, CDR2 SVGIG (reference sequence). J was trimmed by 5 bases and V by 0 bases; bases with no gene match: 9. CDR3 size: 15 residues. The CDR3 protein is CAWSVIGGQVTEAFF. The CDR3 bases are TGTGCCTGGAGTGTAATTGGAGGACAGGTGACTGAAGCTTTCTTT.